Below are 2 T cell receptor beta chains sequenced from a single sample in a study of beta chain features in type 1 diabetes. Expressed TCRB transcripts were sequenced because the entire RNA isolate underwent reverse transcription. TCRdb keeps only in-frame clones here, not all; method: immunoSEQ multiplex PCR. The table has approximately 110,000 clones, 40% seen once. The sequenced sample was stem cell memory CD4+ T cells from blood. These receptors originate from a woman between 18 and 29 years old in good health.

This chain uses TRBV14 with TRBJ2-3; 8 nucleotides agree with TRBD2. The CDR3 contains 15 residues. Germline V gene lookup returns CDR1 SGHDN and CDR2 FVKESK. Trimming at V came to 4 bases and at J to 6 bases, leaving 9 bases not matched to a gene. Here the CDR3 DNA reads TGTGCCAGCAGCCTTCAAGGTGGCGGGAGGGATACGCAGTATTTT. This translates into CASSLQGGGRDTQYF.

The chain recombines TRBV7-9 with TRBJ1-5; D gene uncertain. Trimming took off 0 bases at V and 7 bases at J, with 7 bases between the two ends. The CDR3 extends over 13 amino acids. In germline, CDR1 is SEHNR, CDR2 FQNEAQ (reference sequence). CDR3 in amino acids: CASSLALGQPQHF. The CDR3 DNA follows: TGTGCCAGCAGCTTAGCGCTCGGGCAGCCCCAGCATTTT.